The 22 T cell receptor beta chains below were found in one sample sequenced in a study of response to subunit inactivated influenza vaccine. A single record per CDR3 protein comes from TCRdb applying MiXCR to the RT-PCR reads. Of approximately 700,000 distinct CDR3 sequences in the sample, about 15% are singletons; the top ten hold 5.5% to 7%. Sequences were derived from PBMCs from blood, sampled around 15 days before vaccination. The receptor set was obtained from a man aged 50 or older who received an inactivated influenza vaccine.

V usage is TRBV12-3 or TRBV12-4 and J usage is TRBJ2-2, with D uncertain. This CDR3 is 11 amino acids long. Trimming took off 4 bases at V and 7 bases at J, with 4 bases between the two ends. This chain's CDR3 is CASSSVGELFF. The CDR3 nucleotides are TGTGCCAGCAGTTCGGTCGGGGAGCTGTTTTTT.

The chain employs TRBV3-1 and TRBJ1-2, with unresolved D. Trimming took off 3 bases at V and 4 bases at J, with 9 bases between the two ends. The CDR3 is made up of 13 amino acids. Germline V gene sequence: CDR1 LGHDT, CDR2 YNNKEL (reference sequence). The CDR3 DNA follows: TGTGCCAGCAGCCACGGCAACCTCTATGGCTACACCTTC. Encoded protein: CASSHGNLYGYTF. The full variable domain, rest sourced from reference TRBV3-1 and TRBJ1-2, is DTAVSQTPKYLVTQMGNDKSIKCEQNLGHDTMYWYKQDSKKFLKIMFSYNNKELIINETVPNRFSPKSPDKAHLNLHINSLELGDSAVYFCASSHGNLYGYTFGSGTRLTVV.

This clonotype was seen ten or more times. The chain joins TRBV5-1 to TRBJ1-4, with TRBD1 identical over 7 bases. The V gene's germline CDR1 is SGHRS and CDR2 YFSETQ. Trimming removed 4 bases from V and 0 bases from J; junction bases left unmatched: 9. This CDR3 has 17 residues. CDR3 nucleotides: TGCGCCAGCAGCAGGTCACGGGACAGCACAACTAATGAAAAACTGTTTTTT. The encoded protein is CASSRSRDSTTNEKLFF.

V and J are TRBV12-3 or TRBV12-4 and TRBJ2-5, with 7 bases aligning to TRBD2. CDR3 size: 14 residues. With 6 bases clipped from V and 5 bases from J, the junction kept 9 bases outside the gene matches. The CDR3 DNA is TGTGCCAGCAGACCCCTTGGGAGGGTGGAGACCCAGTACTTC. Its translation: CASRPLGRVETQYF.

This clonotype was detected ten times or more. V usage is TRBV12-3 or TRBV12-4 and J usage is TRBJ1-1; D is unclear. Trimming stripped 3 bases from V and 1 base from J, with 12 bases between. CDR3 length equals 15 residues. CDR3 sequence: CASSFFRWRNTEAFF. The CDR3 DNA reads TGTGCCAGCAGTTTTTTTAGGTGGAGGAACACTGAAGCTTTCTTT.

This clonotype was seen more than once but under ten times. V is TRBV12-3 or TRBV12-4 and J is TRBJ2-3; 9 bases agree with TRBD1. V shed 3 bases, J shed 3 bases, and the junction held 7 bases outside the gene matches. The length of the CDR3 is 16 residues. CDR3 sequence: CASSLGLGQGTDTQYF. DNA for the CDR3: TGTGCCAGCAGTTTGGGGTTGGGACAGGGTACAGATACGCAGTATTTT.

This clonotype was seen a handful of times. The V and J genes are TRBV4-3 and TRBJ2-7; TRBD1 aligns across 10 bases. V lost 2 bases to trimming and J lost 3 bases; unmatched junction nucleotides: 7. This CDR3 has 16 amino acids. The V gene's germline CDR1 is LGHNA and CDR2 YSLEER. CDR3 loop: CASSQWGDRGDYEQYF. CDR3 DNA: TGCGCCAGCAGCCAATGGGGGGACAGGGGCGACTACGAGCAGTACTTC.

In its sample, this clonotype was seen a few times. V usage is TRBV29-1 and J usage is TRBJ2-3; perhaps D is TRBD1 or TRBD2 (5 bases each). Trimming pared 6 bases from V and 0 bases from J, leaving 19 bases between. The CDR3 spans 16 residues. The V gene's germline CDR1 is SQVTM and CDR2 ANQGSEA. CDR3 sequence (DNA): TGCAGCGTGGCGGGCACAGGAGATAAAAGCACAGATACGCAGTATTTT. As protein: CSVAGTGDKSTDTQYF.

The chain is built from TRBV4-3 and TRBJ1-2; TRBD1 might be the D (5 bases). Germline V gives CDR1 LGHNA, CDR2 YSLEER. The CDR3 length is 13 residues. The V and J ends lost 6 bases and 4 bases respectively, with 12 bases between them. Written as DNA, the CDR3 is TGCGCCAGCAGGGAAAGCGGGGGCTATGGCTACACCTTC. Translated, it gives CASRESGGYGYTF.

This clonotype was observed at least ten times. The chain uses TRBV12-3 or TRBV12-4 and TRBJ2-1; a possible D gene is TRBD2 (6 bases). This CDR3 region has 15 residues. V was cut by 3 bases and J by 7 bases, with 16 bases left in between. This CDR3 is CASSLLLARVNEQFF. Here the CDR3 DNA reads TGTGCCAGCAGTTTGTTGCTAGCGAGAGTTAATGAGCAGTTCTTC.

V usage is TRBV7-9 and J usage is TRBJ1-2; D not resolved. CDR1 SEHNR and CDR2 FQNEAQ come from the germline V gene (reference sequence). The V and J ends lost 5 bases and 0 bases respectively, with 13 bases between them. This CDR3 has 15 residues. The CDR3 sequence: CASSPGGETNYGYTF. The CDR3 DNA follows: TGTGCCAGCAGCCCCGGCGGGGAGACTAACTATGGCTACACCTTC.

This clonotype was observed at least ten times. The chain carries TRBV7-9 and TRBJ1-1, with 9 bases aligning to TRBD1. The CDR3 extends over 16 amino acids. V was clipped by 5 bases and J by 4 bases; unmatched bases: 11. Germline loops: CDR1 SEHNR, CDR2 FQNEAQ (reference sequence). The CDR3 loop reads CASSLGTGRRGTEAFF. In DNA, the CDR3 is TGTGCCAGCAGCCTTGGGACAGGGAGGCGTGGCACTGAAGCTTTCTTT.

The chain carries TRBV29-1 and TRBJ2-1, with D hard to call. This CDR3 spans 9 amino acids. The germline V gene has CDR1 SQVTM and CDR2 ANQGSEA. CDR3 amino acids: CSVDNEQFF. In DNA, the CDR3 is TGCAGTGTCGACAATGAGCAGTTCTTC.

The rearrangement links TRBV20-1 to TRBJ2-3, with TRBD2 matching over 14 bases. V lost 6 bases to trimming and J lost 6 bases; unmatched junction nucleotides: 14. Germline V gene lookup returns CDR1 DFQATT and CDR2 SNEGSKA (reference sequence). The length of the CDR3 is 17 residues. This CDR3 reads CSATLPTSGRVWDTQYF. CDR3 nucleotides: TGCAGTGCCACCCTCCCGACTAGCGGGAGGGTGTGGGATACGCAGTATTTT.

The chain is built from TRBV10-3 and TRBJ1-1; D is undetermined. This CDR3 comprises 12 residues. Trimming cost V 7 bases and J 2 bases, with 8 bases left between them. Germline V gives CDR1 ENHRY, CDR2 SYGVKD. The CDR3 spells CAIKGSNTEAFF. DNA for the CDR3: TGTGCCATCAAAGGATCCAACACTGAAGCTTTCTTT.

This chain uses TRBV10-3 with TRBJ2-7; 7 positions match TRBD1. This CDR3 is 14 amino acids long. CDR1 ENHRY and CDR2 SYGVKD come from the germline V gene. The V segment lost 0 bases and the J segment 3 bases; nucleotides outside the gene matches: 2. The CDR3 here is CAISESSGGYEQYF. For the CDR3, the DNA is TGTGCCATCAGTGAGTCCTCAGGGGGCTACGAGCAGTACTTC.

This clonotype came up many times. The J gene is TRBJ1-1, the V gene TRBV5-1; D is ambiguous. Per germline, CDR1 SGHRS and CDR2 YFSETQ. The CDR3 is made up of 15 amino acids. The V end was cut by 0 bases, the J end by 2 bases, with 11 bases between. The CDR3 sequence: CASSLGLTPNTEAFF. The DNA of the CDR3 is TGCGCCAGCAGCTTGGGGTTGACACCAAACACTGAAGCTTTCTTT.

This clonotype was found a few times. CDR3 loop: CASSVGPGETYEQYF. In DNA form, the CDR3 reads TGTGCCAGCAGCGTAGGTCCAGGAGAAACCTACGAGCAGTACTTC. The V call is TRBV9, the J call TRBJ2-7, with D unclear. CDR1 and CDR2 (germline): SGDLS, YYNGEE. With 0 bases removed from V and 2 bases from J, the gap between germline ends came to 12 bases. The CDR3 loop spans 15 amino acids.

This clonotype was observed a few times. V and J are TRBV20-1 and TRBJ2-7; D gene unclear. The length of the CDR3 is 13 residues. The germline V and J ends were trimmed by 6 bases and 2 bases, with 14 bases remaining between them. Germline lookup yields CDR1 DFQATT and CDR2 SNEGSKA (reference sequence). CDR3 bases: TGCAGTGCAAGGCGCGAACCGACCTACGAGCAGTACTTC. It encodes CSARREPTYEQYF.

This clonotype was seen ten or more times. The chain links TRBV4-3 to TRBJ2-2, with D perhaps matching TRBD1 or TRBD2 (7 bases each). Germline CDR1 reads LGHNA; CDR2 reads YSLEER. Deletions cut 4 bases from V and 0 bases from J, with 18 bases between. This CDR3 region has 18 residues. The CDR3 DNA follows: TGCGCCAGCAGCCGGGGCCCAGGGGGAGGGACGAACACCGGGGAGCTGTTTTTT. Translating gives CASSRGPGGGTNTGELFF.

This clonotype has more than one count but fewer than ten. CDR3 amino acids: CSARAPRETRYSYEQYF. Here the CDR3 DNA reads TGCAGTGCTAGAGCCCCTCGCGAAACTAGGTACTCCTACGAGCAGTACTTC. The V gene is TRBV20-1, the J gene TRBJ2-7, with D possibly TRBD2 on 5 matching bases. The CDR3 is made up of 17 amino acids. V was clipped by 1 base and J by 0 bases, with 19 bases between them. Germline CDR1 reads DFQATT; CDR2 reads SNEGSKA (reference sequence).

This clonotype came up a few times. This rearrangement joins TRBV24-1 to TRBJ2-5, with 7 bases matching TRBD2. The CDR3 consists of 14 residues. Germline V CDR1 and CDR2: KGHDR, SFDVKD. J gave up 5 bases and V 3 bases, and 5 bases lay outside the gene matches. In DNA, the CDR3 is TGTGCCACCAGTGATCTTTGGGGAGGGGAGACCCAGTACTTC. As protein: CATSDLWGGETQYF.